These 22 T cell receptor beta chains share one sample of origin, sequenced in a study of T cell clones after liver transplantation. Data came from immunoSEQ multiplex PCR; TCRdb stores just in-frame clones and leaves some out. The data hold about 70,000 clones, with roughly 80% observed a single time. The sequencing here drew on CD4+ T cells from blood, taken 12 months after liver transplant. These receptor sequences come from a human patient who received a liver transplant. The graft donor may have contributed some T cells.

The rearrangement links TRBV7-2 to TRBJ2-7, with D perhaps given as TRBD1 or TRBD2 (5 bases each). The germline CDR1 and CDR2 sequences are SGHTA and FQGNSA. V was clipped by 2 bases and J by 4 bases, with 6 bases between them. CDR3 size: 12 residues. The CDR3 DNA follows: TGTGCCAGCAGCTTATGGGGGTACGAGCAGTACTTC. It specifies CASSLWGYEQYF.

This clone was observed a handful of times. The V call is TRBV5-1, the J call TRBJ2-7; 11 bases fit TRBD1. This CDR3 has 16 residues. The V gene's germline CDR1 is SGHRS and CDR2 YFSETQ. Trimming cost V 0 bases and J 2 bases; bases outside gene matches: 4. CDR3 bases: TGCGCCAGCAGCTTGGGTCCGGGACAGGGGGCCTACGAGCAGTACTTC. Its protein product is CASSLGPGQGAYEQYF. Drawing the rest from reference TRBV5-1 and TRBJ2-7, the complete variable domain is KAGVTQTPRYLIKTRGQQVTLSCSPISGHRSVSWYQQTPGQGLQFLFEYFSETQRNKGNFPGRFSGRQFSNSRSEMNVSTLELGDSALYLCASSLGPGQGAYEQYFGPGTRLTVT.

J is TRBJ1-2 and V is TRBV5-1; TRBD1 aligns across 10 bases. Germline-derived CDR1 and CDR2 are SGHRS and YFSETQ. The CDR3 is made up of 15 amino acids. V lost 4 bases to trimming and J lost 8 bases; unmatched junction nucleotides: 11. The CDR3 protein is CASSPNTGTGAGYTF. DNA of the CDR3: TGCGCCAGCAGCCCTAACACCGGGACAGGGGCCGGCTACACCTTC.

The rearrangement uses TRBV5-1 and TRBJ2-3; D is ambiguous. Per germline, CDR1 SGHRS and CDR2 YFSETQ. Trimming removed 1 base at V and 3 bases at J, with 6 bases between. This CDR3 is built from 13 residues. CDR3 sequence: CASSLRMTDTQYF. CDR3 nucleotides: TGCGCCAGCAGCTTGAGGATGACAGATACGCAGTATTTT.

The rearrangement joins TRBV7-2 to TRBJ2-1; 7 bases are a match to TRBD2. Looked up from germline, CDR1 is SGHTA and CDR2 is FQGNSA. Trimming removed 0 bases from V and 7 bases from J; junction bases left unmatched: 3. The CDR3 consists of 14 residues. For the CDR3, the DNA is TGTGCCAGCAGCTTAGCGGGAGGGAGAAATGAGCAGTTCTTC. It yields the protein CASSLAGGRNEQFF.

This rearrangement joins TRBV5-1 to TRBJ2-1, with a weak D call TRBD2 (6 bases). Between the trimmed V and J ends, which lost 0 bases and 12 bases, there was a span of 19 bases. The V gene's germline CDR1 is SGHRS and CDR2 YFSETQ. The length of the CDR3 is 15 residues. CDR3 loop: CASSLEVDRVRGQFF. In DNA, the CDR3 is TGCGCCAGCAGCTTGGAGGTCGACCGAGTGCGGGGGCAGTTCTTC.

DNA for the CDR3: TGTGCCAGCAGTGAGACTAGCGGGAGGGGGAATGAGCAGTTCTTC. Translating gives CASSETSGRGNEQFF. V gene TRBV28 combines with J gene TRBJ2-1; TRBD2 matches at 14 bases. Germline V gene sequence: CDR1 MDHEN, CDR2 SYDVKM. J was trimmed by 7 bases and V by 5 bases; bases with no gene match: 4. The CDR3 has 15 amino acids.

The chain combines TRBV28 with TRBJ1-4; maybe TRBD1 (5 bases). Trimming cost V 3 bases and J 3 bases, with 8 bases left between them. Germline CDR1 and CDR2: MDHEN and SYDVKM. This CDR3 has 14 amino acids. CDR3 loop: CASSLTDSNEKLFF. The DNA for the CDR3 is TGTGCCAGCAGTTTGACAGATTCTAATGAAAAACTGTTTTTT.

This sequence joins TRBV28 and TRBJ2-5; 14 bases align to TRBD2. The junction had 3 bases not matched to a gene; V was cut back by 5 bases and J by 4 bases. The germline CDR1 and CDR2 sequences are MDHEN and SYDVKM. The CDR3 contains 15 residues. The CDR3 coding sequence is TGTGCCAGCAGTCCGGGACTAGCGGGAGTAGAGACCCAGTACTTC. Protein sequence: CASSPGLAGVETQYF.

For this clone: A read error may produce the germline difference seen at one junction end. Here the CDR3 DNA reads TGTGCCAGCAGCCGTTCCCCATCCTATGAGCAGTTCTTC. This codes for CASSRSPSYEQFF. The chain recombines TRBV5-1 with TRBJ2-1; D call uncertain. Germline V lookup: CDR1 SGHRS, CDR2 YFSETQ. The CDR3 spans 13 residues. Combining the CDR3 with reference TRBV5-1 and TRBJ2-1 gives the whole variable domain KAGVTQTPRYLIKTRGQQVTLSCSPISGHRSVSWYQQTPGQGLQFLFEYFSETQRNKGNFPGRFSGRQFSNSRSEMNVSTLELGDSALYLCASSRSPSYEQFFGPGTRLTVL.

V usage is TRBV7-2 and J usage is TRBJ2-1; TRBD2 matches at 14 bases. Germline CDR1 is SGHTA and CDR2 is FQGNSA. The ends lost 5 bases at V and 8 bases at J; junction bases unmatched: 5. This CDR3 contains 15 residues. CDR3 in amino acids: CASSPGTSGRYEQFF. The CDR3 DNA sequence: TGTGCCAGCAGCCCCGGGACTAGCGGGAGATATGAGCAGTTCTTC.

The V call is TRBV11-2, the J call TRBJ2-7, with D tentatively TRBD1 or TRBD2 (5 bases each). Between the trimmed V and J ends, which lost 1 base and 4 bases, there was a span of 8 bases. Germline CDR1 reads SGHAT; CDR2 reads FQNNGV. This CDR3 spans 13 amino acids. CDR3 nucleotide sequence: TGTGCCAGCAGCTTAGGGGGGAGTTACGAGCAGTACTTC. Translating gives CASSLGGSYEQYF.

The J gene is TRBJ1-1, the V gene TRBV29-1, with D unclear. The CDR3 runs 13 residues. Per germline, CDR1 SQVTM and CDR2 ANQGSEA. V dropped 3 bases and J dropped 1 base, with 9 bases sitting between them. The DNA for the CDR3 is TGCAGCGTTGATTTGTACAAGAACACTGAAGCTTTCTTT. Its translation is CSVDLYKNTEAFF.

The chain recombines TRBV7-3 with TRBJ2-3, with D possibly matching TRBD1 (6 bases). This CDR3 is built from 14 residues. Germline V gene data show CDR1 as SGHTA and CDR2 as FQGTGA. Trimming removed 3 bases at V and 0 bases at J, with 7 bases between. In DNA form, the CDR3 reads TGTGCCAGCAGCTTTACAGGGAGCACAGATACGCAGTATTTT. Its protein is CASSFTGSTDTQYF.

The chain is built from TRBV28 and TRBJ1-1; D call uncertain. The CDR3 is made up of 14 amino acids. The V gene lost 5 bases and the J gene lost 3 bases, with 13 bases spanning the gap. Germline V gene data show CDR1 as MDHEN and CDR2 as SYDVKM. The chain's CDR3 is CASSPAGAYTEAFF. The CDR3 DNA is TGTGCCAGCAGTCCCGCGGGCGCGTACACTGAAGCTTTCTTT.

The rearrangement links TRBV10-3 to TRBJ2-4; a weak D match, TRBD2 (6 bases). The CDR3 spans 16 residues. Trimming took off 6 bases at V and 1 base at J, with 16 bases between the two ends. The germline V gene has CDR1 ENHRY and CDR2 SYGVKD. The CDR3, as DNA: TGTGCCATCAGCTCGGGGGACGAGCGGGCCAAAAACATTCAGTACTTC. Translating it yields CAISSGDERAKNIQYF.

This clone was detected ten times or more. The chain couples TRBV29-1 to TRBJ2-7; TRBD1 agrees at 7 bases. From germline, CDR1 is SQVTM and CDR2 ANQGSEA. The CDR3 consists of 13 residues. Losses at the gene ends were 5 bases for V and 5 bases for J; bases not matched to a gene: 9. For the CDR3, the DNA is TGCAGCGTTCGAAGACAGGGCAGCCACGAGCAGTACTTC. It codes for CSVRRQGSHEQYF.

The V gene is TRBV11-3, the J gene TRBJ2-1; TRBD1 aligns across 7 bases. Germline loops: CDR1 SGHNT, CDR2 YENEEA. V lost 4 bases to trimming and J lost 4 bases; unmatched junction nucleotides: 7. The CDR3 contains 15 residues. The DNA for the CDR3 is TGTGCCAGCAGCTCCAGACAGGGAGAATACAATGAGCAGTTCTTC. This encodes CASSSRQGEYNEQFF.

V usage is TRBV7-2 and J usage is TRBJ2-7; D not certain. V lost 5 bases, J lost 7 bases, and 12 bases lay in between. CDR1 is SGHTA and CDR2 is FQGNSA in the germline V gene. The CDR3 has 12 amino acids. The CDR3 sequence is CASSQPTREQYF. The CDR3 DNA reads TGTGCCAGCAGCCAACCGACCAGGGAGCAGTACTTC.

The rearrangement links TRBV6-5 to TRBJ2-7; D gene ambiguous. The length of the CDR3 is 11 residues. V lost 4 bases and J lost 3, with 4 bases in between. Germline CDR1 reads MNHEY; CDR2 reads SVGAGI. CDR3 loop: CASSSRYEQYF. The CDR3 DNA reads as TGTGCCAGCAGTTCTCGCTACGAGCAGTACTTC.

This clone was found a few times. The CDR3 DNA reads as TGTGCCAGCAGCCCCATGCTCTCTGGGGCCAACGTCCTGACTTTC. Translation gives CASSPMLSGANVLTF. The rearrangement links TRBV14 to TRBJ2-6; no clear D gene. With 4 bases removed from V and 0 bases from J, the gap between germline ends came to 7 bases. Germline loops: CDR1 SGHDN, CDR2 FVKESK. This CDR3 comprises 15 residues.

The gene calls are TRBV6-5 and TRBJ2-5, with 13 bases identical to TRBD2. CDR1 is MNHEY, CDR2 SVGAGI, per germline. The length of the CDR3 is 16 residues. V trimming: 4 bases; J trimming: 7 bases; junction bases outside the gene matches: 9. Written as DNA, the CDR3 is TGTGCCAGCAGTTCCTTACTAGCGGGAGGGGAAGGGACCCAGTACTTC. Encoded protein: CASSSLLAGGEGTQYF.